This TCR beta chain comes out of a study of blood T cell repertoires in COVID-19. For the study at large: Sample material is recorded as cDNA or gDNA derived from T cells, B-cell-depleted T cells, or PBMCs.

Measured with immunoSEQ multiplex PCR; TCRdb has only the in-frame clones, and not every one. The data show fewer than 250,000 clones, approximately 86% seen once. The V and J ends lost 11 bases and 5 bases respectively, with 17 bases between them. CDR1 and CDR2 from the germline V gene are ENHRY and SYGVKD. CDR3 length: 13 amino acids. This receptor was obtained from a man aged 35 to 55 with acute or convalescent COVID-19. The genes are TRBV10-3 and TRBJ2-3; D is possibly TRBD2 (6 bases). The sequencing sample was made of peripheral blood. CDR3 coding DNA: TGTGCCTCCGGGGGAATCGAGGGAGATACGCAGTATTTT. Its translation is CASGGIEGDTQYF.